The next 9 T cell receptor beta chains were all read from a single sample in a study of blood T cells in healthy people across ages. With a J-beta primer mix and a sample-barcoded 5' primer, a second PCR ran 7 to 11 cycles. TCRdb passed the 5' RACE reads through MiXCR, listing each CDR3 protein once. The sample yields about 630,000 distinct CDR3 sequences, roughly 21% seen once. Source material: blood. These receptors were collected from a man between 65 and 85 years old in good health.

V gene TRBV5-1 combines with J gene TRBJ2-5; no definite D call. The V end was cut by 0 bases, the J end by 9 bases, with 18 bases between. Germline loops: CDR1 SGHRS, CDR2 YFSETQ. The CDR3 consists of 15 residues. The CDR3 DNA sequence: TGCGCCAGCAGCTTGGTAGTGGGCTCTTCTGGGGCCCAGTACTTC. Protein product: CASSLVVGSSGAQYF.

This clonotype was counted a few times. One end of the junction varies from germline; a read error may be responsible. The chain carries TRBV7-7 and TRBJ2-5, with a possible D match to TRBD2 (6 bases). The germline V gene has CDR1 SSHAT and CDR2 FNYEAQ (reference sequence). This CDR3 spans 14 amino acids. The CDR3 DNA reads TGTGCTAGCAGCTCGGCGGGGTATTTGGAGACCCAGTACTTC. Translating gives CASSSAGYLETQYF.

This clonotype has only a few counts. This chain uses TRBV6-1 with TRBJ1-5; weak D call: TRBD1 (6 bases). The CDR3 runs 15 residues. With 6 bases removed from V and 4 bases from J, the gap between germline ends came to 16 bases. Germline V gene lookup returns CDR1 MNHNS and CDR2 SASEGT. CDR3 DNA sequence: TGTGCCAGCAGAAAACAGGGTTTATCAAATCAGCCCCAGCATTTT. Translated, it gives CASRKQGLSNQPQHF.

This chain links TRBV6-5 with TRBJ2-3; 16 positions agree with TRBD2. The V and J ends lost 1 base and 2 bases, in that order; junction bases with no gene match: 6. Germline loops: CDR1 MNHEY, CDR2 SVGAGI. The length of the CDR3 is 19 residues. The CDR3 spells CASSYYGTSGRADTDTQYF. For the CDR3, the DNA is TGTGCCAGCAGTTACTACGGGACTAGCGGGAGGGCCGACACAGATACGCAGTATTTT.

J is TRBJ2-5 and V is TRBV20-1; D possibly matches TRBD1 or TRBD2 (5 bases each). The DNA matches TRBJ2-1 better at its end, which makes the J call doubtful. CDR1 is DFQATT, CDR2 SNEGSKA, per germline (reference sequence). There are 13 residues in the CDR3. This CDR3 reads CSAYFGAVGEQFF. The CDR3 DNA sequence: TGCAGTGCTTACTTCGGGGCCGTGGGCGAGCAGTTCTTC.

This clonotype was counted a few times. CDR3 region: CASSYKGLASSYEQYF. Here the CDR3 DNA reads TGTGCCAGCAGCTACAAGGGACTAGCGAGCTCCTACGAGCAGTACTTC. This chain uses TRBV7-2 with TRBJ2-7; 10 nucleotides match TRBD2. There are 16 residues in the CDR3. V was pared by 4 bases and J by 0 bases, with 6 bases of the junction left unmatched. Germline lookup yields CDR1 SGHTA and CDR2 FQGNSA.

V and J are TRBV5-1 and TRBJ1-6; no definite D call. Germline V gives CDR1 SGHRS, CDR2 YFSETQ. V was pared by 0 bases and J by 0 bases, with 13 bases between. The CDR3 covers 18 residues. CDR3 coding DNA: TGCGCCAGCAGCTTGGAAGGACGCCCGAGCTCCTATAATTCACCCCTCCACTTT. This encodes CASSLEGRPSSYNSPLHF.

The chain uses TRBV27 and TRBJ2-1; 7 bases align to TRBD1. V was clipped by 4 bases and J by 6 bases; unmatched bases: 6. The CDR3 covers 14 residues. In germline, CDR1 is MNHEY, CDR2 SMNVEV (reference sequence). CDR3 loop: CASSSIYRGNEQFF. The CDR3 region has the DNA TGTGCCAGCAGTTCAATATACAGGGGCAATGAGCAGTTCTTC.

V is TRBV5-1 and J is TRBJ2-1, with D unclear. Germline V gene sequence: CDR1 SGHRS, CDR2 YFSETQ. V dropped 2 bases and J dropped 4 bases, with 13 bases sitting between them. CDR3 length: 15 residues. CDR3 in DNA: TGCGCCAGCAGCTTCGGCTCCGGGCAGTACAATGAGCAGTTCTTC. Its translation is CASSFGSGQYNEQFF. Full variable domain (rest looked up from reference TRBV5-1 and TRBJ2-1): KAGVTQTPRYLIKTRGQQVTLSCSPISGHRSVSWYQQTPGQGLQFLFEYFSETQRNKGNFPGRFSGRQFSNSRSEMNVSTLELGDSALYLCASSFGSGQYNEQFFGPGTRLTVL.